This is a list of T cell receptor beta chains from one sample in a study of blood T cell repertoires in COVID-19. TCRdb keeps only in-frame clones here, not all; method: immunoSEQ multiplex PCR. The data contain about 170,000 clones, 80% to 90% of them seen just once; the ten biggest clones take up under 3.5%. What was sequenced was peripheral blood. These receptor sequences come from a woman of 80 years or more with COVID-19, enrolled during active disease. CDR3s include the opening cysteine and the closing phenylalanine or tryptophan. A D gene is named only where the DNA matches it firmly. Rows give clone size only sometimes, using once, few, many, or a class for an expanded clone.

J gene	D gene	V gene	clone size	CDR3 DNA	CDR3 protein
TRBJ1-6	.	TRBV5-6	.	TGTGCCAGCAGCTGGAGGTTCGGGGCAGGGACTAATAATTCACCCCTCCACTTT	CASSWRFGAGTNNSPLHF
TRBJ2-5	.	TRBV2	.	TGTGCCAGCAGTGGGGTCGGACAGTGGGAGACCCAGTACTTC	CASSGVGQWETQYF
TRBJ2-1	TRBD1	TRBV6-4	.	TGTGCCAGCAGCGTGGCCGCCGCCGGGACAGGGTGGAATGAGCAGTTCTTC	CASSVAAAGTGWNEQFF
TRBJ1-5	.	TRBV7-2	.	TGTGCCAGCAGCCCCGGGTTTGGGCCCCAGCATTTT	CASSPGFGPQHF
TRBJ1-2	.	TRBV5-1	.	TGCGCCAGCAGCTTGGACAGAAACTTTGGCTACACCTTC	CASSLDRNFGYTF
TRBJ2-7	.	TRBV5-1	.	TGCGCCAGCAGCTTGGCAGCAGGGAACTACGAGCAGTACTTC	CASSLAAGNYEQYF
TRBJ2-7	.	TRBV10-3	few	TGTGCCATCAGTGCGTGGGGGGGCTTAGGGCAGTACTTC	CAISAWGGLGQYF
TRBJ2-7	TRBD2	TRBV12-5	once	TGTGCTAGTGGTTTGGTGGGACTAGCAAGCGAGCAGTACTTC	CASGLVGLASEQYF
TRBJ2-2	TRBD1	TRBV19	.	TGTGCCAGTATGGTACAGGGGGGCACCGGGGAGCTGTTTTTT	CASMVQGGTGELFF
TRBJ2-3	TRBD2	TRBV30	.	TGTGCCTGGAGTAAATCCCGGGGGGTGGCAGATACGCAGTATTTT	CAWSKSRGVADTQYF
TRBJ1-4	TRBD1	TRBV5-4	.	TGTGCCAGCAGCTTGGGGAGGGGGCGAGGAGGTGAAAAACTGTTTTTT	CASSLGRGRGGEKLFF
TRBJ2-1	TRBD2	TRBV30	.	TGTGCCTGGATGAGGGCGGGGGGGACTTACAATGAGCAGTTCTTC	CAWMRAGGTYNEQFF
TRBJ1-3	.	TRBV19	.	TGTGCCACCACCTACGTTGGGGGACTGAACACCATATATTTT	CATTYVGGLNTIYF
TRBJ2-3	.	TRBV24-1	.	TGTGCCACCAGTGATAAGACAGGCACAGATACGCAGTATTTT	CATSDKTGTDTQYF
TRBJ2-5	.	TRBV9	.	TGTGCCAAAGGAGAGCAGGGAGGGGGAAGGAAAGAGACCCAGTACTTC	CAKGEQGGGRKETQYF
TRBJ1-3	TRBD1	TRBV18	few	TGTGCCAGCTCACCGGGACAGGCCCTCTCTGGAAACACCATATATTTT	CASSPGQALSGNTIYF
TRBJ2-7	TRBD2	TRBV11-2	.	TGTGCCAGCAGCTTAGATCCTAGCGGCTCCTACGAGCAGTACTTC	CASSLDPSGSYEQYF
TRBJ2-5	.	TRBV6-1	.	TGTGCCAGCAGTGAAGGGGGGGTGAGGGGGACCCAGTACTTC	CASSEGGVRGTQYF
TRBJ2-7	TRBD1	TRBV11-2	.	TGTGCCAGCAGTTCGGACAGGGTGGGGGCCTACGAGCAGTACTTC	CASSSDRVGAYEQYF
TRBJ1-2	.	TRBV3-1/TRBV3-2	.	TGTGCCAGCAGCTCAGGGGCAGATTATGGCTACACCTTC	CASSSGADYGYTF
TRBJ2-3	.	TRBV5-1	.	TGCGCCAGCAGCTTGGACGGGACTAGCACAGATACGCAGTATTTT	CASSLDGTSTDTQYF
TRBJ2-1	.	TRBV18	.	TGTGCCAGCTCACCAAGCGGTGATGAGCAGTTCTTC	CASSPSGDEQFF
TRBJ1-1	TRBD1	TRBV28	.	TGTGCCAGCAGTTCCCCCGGACAGGGGATTGAAGCTTTCTTT	CASSSPGQGIEAFF
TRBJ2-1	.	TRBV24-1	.	TGTGCCACCAGTGATACATCTAGCGCCTTACAGTACAATGAGCAGTTCTTC	CATSDTSSALQYNEQFF
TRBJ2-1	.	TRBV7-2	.	TGTGCCAGCAGCTTATATGCTAGAGGTTTTTACAATGAGCAGTTCTTC	CASSLYARGFYNEQFF
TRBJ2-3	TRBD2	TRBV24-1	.	TGTGCCACTGCGGGGGAGAGCACAGATACGCAGTATTTT	CATAGESTDTQYF
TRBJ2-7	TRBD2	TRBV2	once	TGTGCCAGCAAAGTAGCGGGAGGGGGGTACGAGCAGTACTTC	CASKVAGGGYEQYF
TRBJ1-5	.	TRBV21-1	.	TGTGCCAGCCCCGAGGTCGCGCCCCAGCATTTT	CASPEVAPQHF
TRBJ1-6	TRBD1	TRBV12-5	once	TGTGCTAGTGGTTTGGAGGCAGGGGGCTCACCCCTCCACTTT	CASGLEAGGSPLHF
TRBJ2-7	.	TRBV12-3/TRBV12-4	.	TGTGCCAGCAGCGGACAGTCCTACGCCAAGCAGTACTTC	CASSGQSYAKQYF
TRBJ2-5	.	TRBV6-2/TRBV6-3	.	TGTGCCAGCAGTCGCTCGGGGGGCGGGAAGACCCAGTACTTC	CASSRSGGGKTQYF
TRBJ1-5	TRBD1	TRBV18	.	TGTGCCAGCTCAGAGGGACAGGATCAGCCCCAGCATTTT	CASSEGQDQPQHF